The 2 T cell receptor beta chains below were found in one sample sequenced in a study of cytomegalovirus exposure and HLA in healthy donors. 60 Vbeta and 13 Jbeta primers were used in PCR. Only in-frame clones appear in the TCRdb table, and some are missing; sequencing was by immunoSEQ multiplex PCR. The sample holds roughly 80,000 clones. The source material was PBMCs. These receptors were taken from a girl aged 10 to 17 in good health and CMV-seropositive.

The chain has TRBV4-2 and TRBJ2-3, with 10 bases identical to TRBD2. This CDR3 comprises 16 residues. Trimming removed 0 bases from V and 5 bases from J; junction bases left unmatched: 5. Germline-derived CDR1 and CDR2 are LGHNA and YNFKEQ. The CDR3 spells CASSQDPSGGGDTQYF. CDR3 nucleotides: TGTGCCAGCAGCCAAGATCCTAGCGGGGGTGGAGATACGCAGTATTTT.

In DNA form, the CDR3 reads TGTGCCAGTCAGTGGGAGGCAGGCGGCCCCACCCACCGGGCGAGGAAGCAGTACGTC. This codes for CASQWEAGGPTHRARKQYV. V gene TRBV19 combines with J gene TRBJ2-7, with D possibly TRBD2 on 6 matching bases. V lost 8 bases to trimming and J lost 8 bases, with 37 bases between them. Germline lookup yields CDR1 LNHDA and CDR2 SQIVND (reference sequence). The CDR3 runs 19 residues.